This T cell receptor (beta chain) came from a study of HIV-infected children after antiretroviral therapy interruption. Treatment given: PENTA 11 planned treatment interruption arm or continuous ART arm. At least 24 weeks of at least three-drug ART, in children 2 to 15 years. RNA-based 3' RACE libraries used unique molecular identifiers. MiXCR was run by TCRdb on the 3' RACE reads, yielding one entry per CDR3 protein. The sample lists about 89,000 distinct CDR3 sequences, about 7% occurring once. Germline lookup yields CDR1 DFQATT and CDR2 SNEGSKA (reference sequence). This CDR3 is built from 15 residues. V dropped 0 bases and J dropped 2 bases, with 11 bases sitting between them.

The TCR was taken from a pool of human donors with HIV. Sequences were derived from CD45RA+ CD4+ T cells from PBMCs, pooled from several time points, sampled from a donor given antiretroviral therapy, either interrupted or continuous. Stated subset: naive CD4+ CD45RA+ CD45RO- T cells. The chain links TRBV20-1 to TRBJ2-1; a possible D gene is TRBD2 (6 bases). CDR3 amino acids: CSARDGGVPYNEQFF. The CDR3 DNA sequence: TGCAGTGCTAGAGATGGAGGGGTCCCCTACAATGAGCAGTTCTTC.